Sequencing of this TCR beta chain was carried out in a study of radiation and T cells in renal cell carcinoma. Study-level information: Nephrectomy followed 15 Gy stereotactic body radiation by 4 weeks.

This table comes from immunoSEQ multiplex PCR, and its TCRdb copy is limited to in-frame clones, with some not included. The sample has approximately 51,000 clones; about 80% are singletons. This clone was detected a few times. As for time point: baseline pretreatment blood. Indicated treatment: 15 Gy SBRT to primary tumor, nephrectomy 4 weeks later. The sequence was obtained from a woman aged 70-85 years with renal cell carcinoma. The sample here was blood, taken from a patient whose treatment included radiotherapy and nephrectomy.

CDR3 residues: CAWDRSAETQYF. For the CDR3, the DNA is TGTGCCTGGGACAGGTCCGCAGAGACCCAGTACTTC. The chain joins TRBV30 to TRBJ2-5; D may be TRBD1 (6 bases). The CDR3 loop spans 12 amino acids. The V end was cut by 5 bases, the J end by 4 bases, with 11 bases between. CDR1 and CDR2 from the germline V gene are GTSNPN and SVGIG (reference sequence).